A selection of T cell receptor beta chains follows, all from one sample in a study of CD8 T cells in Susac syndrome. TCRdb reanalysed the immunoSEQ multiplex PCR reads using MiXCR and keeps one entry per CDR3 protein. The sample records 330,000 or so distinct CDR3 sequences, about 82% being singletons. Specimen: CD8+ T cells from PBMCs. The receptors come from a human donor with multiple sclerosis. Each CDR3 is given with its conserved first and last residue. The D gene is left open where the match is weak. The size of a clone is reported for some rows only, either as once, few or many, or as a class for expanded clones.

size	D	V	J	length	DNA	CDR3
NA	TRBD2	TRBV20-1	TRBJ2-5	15	TGCAGTGCTAGAGCTTATCTAGCGGGCCAAGAGACCCAGTACTTC	CSARAYLAGQETQYF
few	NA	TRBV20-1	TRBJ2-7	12	TGCAGTGTGGCAGGGAATAACGCCGAGCAGTACTTC	CSVAGNNAEQYF
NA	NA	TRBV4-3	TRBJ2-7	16	TGCGCCAGCAGCCAAGATCAGGGACTGGGTAACTACGAGCAGTACTTC	CASSQDQGLGNYEQYF
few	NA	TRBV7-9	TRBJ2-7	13	TGTGCCAGCAGCTTGGACGGGAGTAGGGAGCAGTACTTC	CASSLDGSREQYF
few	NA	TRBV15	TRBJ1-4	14	TGTGCCACCAGTCCGGGGGCAACTAATGAAAAACTGTTTTTT	CATSPGATNEKLFF
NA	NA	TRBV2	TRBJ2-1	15	TGTGCCAGCAGTGATATCAAGGGCCCCTACAATGAGCAGTTCTTC	CASSDIKGPYNEQFF
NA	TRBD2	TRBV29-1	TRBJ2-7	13	TGCAGCGCTGCCCTGACTAGCGACTACGAGCAGTACTTC	CSAALTSDYEQYF
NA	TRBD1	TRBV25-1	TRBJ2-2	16	TGTGCCAGCAGTGAATATACAGGGGGCTGGACCGGGGAGCTGTTTTTT	CASSEYTGGWTGELFF
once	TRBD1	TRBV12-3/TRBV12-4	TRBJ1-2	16	TGTGCCAGCAGTCCCATCCCTCGGACAGGGGACTATGGCTACACCTTC	CASSPIPRTGDYGYTF
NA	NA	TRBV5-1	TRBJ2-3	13	TGCGCCAGCAGCTCCGCCCCCCTTGATACGCAGTATTTT	CASSSAPLDTQYF
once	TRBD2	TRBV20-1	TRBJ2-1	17	TGCAGTGCTAGACTCCCGGGGTCACTAGCGGTATACAATGAGCAGTTCTTC	CSARLPGSLAVYNEQFF
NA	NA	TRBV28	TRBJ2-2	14	TGTGCCAGCAGTTTGAGGGGTTACACCGGGGAGCTGTTTTTT	CASSLRGYTGELFF
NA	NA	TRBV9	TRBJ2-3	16	TGTGCCAGCAGCGCTCCACCGGGCCGGAGAGACGATACGCAGTATTTT	CASSAPPGRRDDTQYF
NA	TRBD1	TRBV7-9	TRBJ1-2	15	TGTGCCAGCAGCGGGGACAGGGCCTCGAACTATGGCTACACCTTC	CASSGDRASNYGYTF
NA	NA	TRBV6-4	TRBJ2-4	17	TGTGCCAGCAGTGACGGGGGGCCTGTGTTCGGCGGAAACATTCAGTACTTC	CASSDGGPVFGGNIQYF
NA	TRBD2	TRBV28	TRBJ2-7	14	TGTGCCAGCAGATATAGCGGGAGAGGGTACGAGCAGTACTTC	CASRYSGRGYEQYF
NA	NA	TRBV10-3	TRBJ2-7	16	TGTGCCATCAGTGAGTCTTTGCGGCCGTTAACCTACGAGCAGTACTTC	CAISESLRPLTYEQYF
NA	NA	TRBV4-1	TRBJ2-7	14	TGCGCCAGCAGCTCAACTATGCCCTCCTACGAGCAGTACTTC	CASSSTMPSYEQYF
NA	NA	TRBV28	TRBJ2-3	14	TGTGCCACTCGCGGACAGCCTCTGCAAGATACGCAGTATTTT	CATRGQPLQDTQYF
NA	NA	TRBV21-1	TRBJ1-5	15	TGTGCCAGCAGCAACCGGGACAGGGGGGGACAGCCCCAGCATTTT	CASSNRDRGGQPQHF
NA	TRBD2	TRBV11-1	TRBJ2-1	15	TGTGCCAGCAGCTTTCTACTAGCGGGACCTAATGAGCAGTTCTTC	CASSFLLAGPNEQFF
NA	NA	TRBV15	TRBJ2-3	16	TGTGCCACCAGCAGTGGTATCGGACCTTCTGGGGATACGCAGTATTTT	CATSSGIGPSGDTQYF
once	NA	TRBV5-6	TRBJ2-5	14	TGTGCCAGCAGCATACCGGACGGGGAAGAGACCCAGTACTTC	CASSIPDGEETQYF
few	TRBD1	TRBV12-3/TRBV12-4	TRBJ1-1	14	TGTGCCAGCAGTTTTACAGGGGGCAACACTGAAGCTTTCTTT	CASSFTGGNTEAFF